The 16 T cell receptor beta chains in this list originate from one sample, sequenced in a study of brain T cells in children with intractable seizures. The assay was immunoSEQ multiplex PCR, and TCRdb's table has in-frame clones only and misses some. The sample has over 95,000 clones, roughly 94% seen once. The sample was peripheral blood, taken at surgery. These TCRs come from a boy younger than two with hemimegalencephaly and intractable seizures.

The rearrangement uses TRBV10-3 and TRBJ2-7; TRBD1 or TRBD2 may be the D gene (5 bases each). Trimming shortened V by 2 bases and J by 7 bases, and 9 bases separated the two germline ends. Germline values: CDR1 ENHRY, CDR2 SYGVKD. The length of the CDR3 is 12 residues. Written as DNA, the CDR3 is TGTGCCATCAGTGAGCGGGGCGTAGAGCAGTACTTC. This encodes CAISERGVEQYF.

In DNA form, the CDR3 reads TGTGCCAGCAGCTTATGGAACTACGAGCAGTACTTC. It is translated as CASSLWNYEQYF. This chain links TRBV11-3 with TRBJ2-7; no firm D call. The CDR3 spans 12 residues. Germline V gene lookup returns CDR1 SGHNT and CDR2 YENEEA. Trimming cost V 2 bases and J 3 bases, with 5 bases left between them.

The rearrangement joins TRBV24-1 to TRBJ1-2; maybe TRBD1 (6 bases). Germline V CDR1 and CDR2: KGHDR, SFDVKD. The length of the CDR3 is 15 residues. Trimming pared 0 bases from V and 4 bases from J, leaving 11 bases between. The CDR3 sequence: CATSDLRGGTYGYTF. As DNA, the CDR3 is TGTGCCACCAGTGATTTGCGAGGGGGTACCTATGGCTACACCTTC.

The chain links TRBV7-3 to TRBJ2-3; no clear D gene. The CDR3 extends over 14 amino acids. V lost 4 bases and J 4 bases, leaving 12 bases between the germline ends. CDR1 SGHTA and CDR2 FQGTGA come from the germline V gene. CDR3 nucleotide sequence: TGTGCCAGCAGCTCCAATAGGGCACCAGATACGCAGTATTTT. This encodes CASSSNRAPDTQYF.

DNA of the CDR3: TGTGCCAGTAGTAAAGGGCTAGCGGGAGGGCCGAGCACAGATACGCAGTATTTT. It specifies CASSKGLAGGPSTDTQYF. The gene calls are TRBV19 and TRBJ2-3, with TRBD2 matching over 12 bases. The germline V gene has CDR1 LNHDA and CDR2 SQIVND (reference sequence). This CDR3 is 18 amino acids long. Trimming at V came to 4 bases and at J to 0 bases, leaving 8 bases not matched to a gene.

The chain recombines TRBV5-5 with TRBJ2-7; TRBD1 agrees at 9 bases. Germline loops: CDR1 SGHKS, CDR2 YYEKEE (reference sequence). The CDR3 runs to 16 residues. The ends lost 4 bases at V and 1 base at J; junction bases unmatched: 9. CDR3 sequence (DNA): TGTGCCAGCAGCCACCCCGGGACAGGGTATTCCTACGAGCAGTACTTC. Translating gives CASSHPGTGYSYEQYF.

The gene calls are TRBV6-5 and TRBJ2-2; 7 bases fit TRBD2. The germline CDR1 and CDR2 sequences are MNHEY and SVGAGI. The V gene end was trimmed by 0 bases and the J gene end by 3 bases; junction bases not matched to a gene: 4. The CDR3 spans 16 residues. CDR3 sequence (DNA): TGTGCCAGCAGTTACTCCCGGCTAGCGGACACCGGGGAGCTGTTTTTT. This gives the protein CASSYSRLADTGELFF.

The chain joins TRBV27 to TRBJ2-3; possibly TRBD2 for D (6 bases). Trimming removed 4 bases from V and 4 bases from J, with 15 bases in between. Germline CDR1 MNHEY, CDR2 SMNVEV (reference sequence). The CDR3 runs to 15 residues. CDR3 region: CASSSFLGTPDTQYF. DNA of the CDR3: TGTGCCAGCAGTTCTTTTCTTGGGACTCCAGATACGCAGTATTTT.

The CDR3 region has the DNA TGTGCCATCAGTTACTTAGGGAGCTCCTACGAGCAGTACTTC. Its protein product is CAISYLGSSYEQYF. The chain uses TRBV10-3 and TRBJ2-7; a weak D match, TRBD2 (5 bases). The CDR3 runs to 14 residues. V was pared by 5 bases and J by 0 bases, with 11 bases between. Germline V CDR1 and CDR2: ENHRY, SYGVKD.

CDR3 amino acids: CASSSRITEAFF. Here the CDR3 DNA reads TGTGCCAGCAGCTCCAGGATAACTGAAGCTTTCTTT. This chain uses TRBV12-3 or TRBV12-4 with TRBJ1-1; D is unclear. V gave up 6 bases and J gave up 5 bases, with 10 bases separating them. The CDR3 is made up of 12 amino acids.

V and J are TRBV7-9 and TRBJ1-1; 11 bases are a match to TRBD1. This CDR3 is 14 amino acids long. V gave up 4 bases and J gave up 11 bases; unmatched junction bases: 9. The germline V gene encodes CDR1 SEHNR and CDR2 FQNEAQ (reference sequence). The CDR3 loop is CASSSPDRGRGAFF. The CDR3 DNA reads as TGTGCCAGCAGCTCCCCGGACAGGGGGCGGGGGGCTTTCTTT.

Judged by abundance, this clone is medium-sized. This rearrangement joins TRBV9 to TRBJ2-2; no clear D. This CDR3 region has 14 residues. Trimming removed 4 bases at V and 3 bases at J, with 10 bases between. The germline gives CDR1 SGDLS, CDR2 YYNGEE. In nucleotides, the CDR3 is TGTGCCAGCAGCCCTTACGACGACACCGGGGAGCTGTTTTTT. Protein product: CASSPYDDTGELFF.

The rearrangement uses TRBV11-2 and TRBJ2-2; tentatively, D is TRBD2 (6 bases). The CDR3 has 12 residues. Per germline, CDR1 SGHAT and CDR2 FQNNGV. Deletions cut 5 bases from V and 6 bases from J, with 7 bases between. Here the CDR3 reads CASSVAAGELFF. CDR3 nucleotides: TGTGCCAGCAGCGTAGCGGCCGGGGAGCTGTTTTTT.

This chain links TRBV9 with TRBJ1-5, with TRBD1 as a possible D gene (5 bases). In germline, CDR1 is SGDLS, CDR2 YYNGEE. There are 15 residues in the CDR3. Trimming left V 0 bases short and J 0 bases short, with 7 bases between. The CDR3 spells CASSVGGFSNQPQHF. The CDR3 DNA reads TGTGCCAGCAGCGTAGGGGGCTTTAGCAATCAGCCCCAGCATTTT.

The V call is TRBV11-3, the J call TRBJ2-7, with a tentative D call TRBD1 (5 bases). Deletions cut 5 bases from V and 6 bases from J, with 23 bases between. Germline V gives CDR1 SGHNT, CDR2 YENEEA. This CDR3 has 16 amino acids. CDR3 in DNA: TGTGCCAGCAGCGCGAGATCGGTGCTACCAAGGGGCGAGCAGTACTTC. Encoded protein: CASSARSVLPRGEQYF. The full variable domain, its missing parts supplied by reference TRBV11-3 and TRBJ2-7, is EAGVVQSPRYKIIEKKQPVAFWCNPISGHNTLYWYLQNLGQGPELLIRYENEEAVDDSQLPKDRFSAERLKGVDSTLKIQPAELGDSAVYLCASSARSVLPRGEQYFGPGTRLTVT.

The V and J genes are TRBV9 and TRBJ1-2; a weak D match, TRBD1 (5 bases). Trimming took 0 bases from V and 4 from J, leaving 16 bases between them. The CDR3 sequence is 16 residues long. CDR1 and CDR2 from the germline V gene are SGDLS and YYNGEE. The CDR3 reads CASSVGWGDEGYGYTF. In nucleotides, the CDR3 is TGTGCCAGCAGCGTAGGGTGGGGCGACGAAGGCTATGGCTACACCTTC.